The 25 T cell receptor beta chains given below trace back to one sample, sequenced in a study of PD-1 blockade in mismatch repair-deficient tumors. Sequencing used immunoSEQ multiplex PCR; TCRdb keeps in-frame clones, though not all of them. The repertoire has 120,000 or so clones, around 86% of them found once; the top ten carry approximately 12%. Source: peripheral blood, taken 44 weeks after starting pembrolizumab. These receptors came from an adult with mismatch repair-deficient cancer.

This CDR3 reads CASSLWGPGNTIYF. DNA for the CDR3: TGTGCCAGCAGCCTTTGGGGACCTGGAAACACCATATATTTT. J is TRBJ1-3 and V is TRBV7-2; D perhaps matches TRBD1 (5 bases). CDR1 SGHTA and CDR2 FQGNSA come from the germline V gene. The CDR3 is 14 residues long. Trimming pared 5 bases from V and 2 bases from J, leaving 10 bases between.

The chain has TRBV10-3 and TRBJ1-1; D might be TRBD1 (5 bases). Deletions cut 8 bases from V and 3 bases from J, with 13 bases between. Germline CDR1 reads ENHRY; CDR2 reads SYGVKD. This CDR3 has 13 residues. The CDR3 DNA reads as TGTGCCATCCAGGGTGTAAGGGACACTGAAGCTTTCTTT. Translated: CAIQGVRDTEAFF.

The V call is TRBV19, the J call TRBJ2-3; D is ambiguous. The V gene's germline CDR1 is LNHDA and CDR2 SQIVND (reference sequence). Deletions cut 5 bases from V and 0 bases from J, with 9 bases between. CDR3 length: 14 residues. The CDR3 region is CASSPFRSTDTQYF. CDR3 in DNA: TGTGCCAGTAGTCCATTCCGCAGCACAGATACGCAGTATTTT.

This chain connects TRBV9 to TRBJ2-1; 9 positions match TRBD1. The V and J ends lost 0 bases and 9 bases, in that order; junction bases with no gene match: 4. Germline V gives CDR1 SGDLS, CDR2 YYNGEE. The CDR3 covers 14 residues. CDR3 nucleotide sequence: TGTGCCAGCAGCGTAGGGACAGGGGTTGGTGAGCAGTTCTTC. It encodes CASSVGTGVGEQFF.

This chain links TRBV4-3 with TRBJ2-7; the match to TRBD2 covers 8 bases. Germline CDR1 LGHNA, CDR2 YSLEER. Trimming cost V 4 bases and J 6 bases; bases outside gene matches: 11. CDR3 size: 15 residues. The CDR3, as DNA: TGCGCCAGCAGCCCGGGGGGGTCCGGATTGGGCGAGCAGTACTTC. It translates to CASSPGGSGLGEQYF.

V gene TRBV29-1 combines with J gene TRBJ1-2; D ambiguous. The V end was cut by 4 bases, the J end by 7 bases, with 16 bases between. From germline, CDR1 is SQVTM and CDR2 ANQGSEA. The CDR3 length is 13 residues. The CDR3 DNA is TGCAGCGTTGCCGACGGAAAAAAGGGTGGCTACACCTTC. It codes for CSVADGKKGGYTF.

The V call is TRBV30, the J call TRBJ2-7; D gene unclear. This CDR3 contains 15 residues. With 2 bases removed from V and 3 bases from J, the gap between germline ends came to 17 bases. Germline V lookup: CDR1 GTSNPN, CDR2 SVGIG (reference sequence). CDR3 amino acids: CAWSNPYSRSYEQYF. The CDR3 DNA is TGTGCCTGGAGTAACCCTTATAGTAGGAGCTACGAGCAGTACTTC.

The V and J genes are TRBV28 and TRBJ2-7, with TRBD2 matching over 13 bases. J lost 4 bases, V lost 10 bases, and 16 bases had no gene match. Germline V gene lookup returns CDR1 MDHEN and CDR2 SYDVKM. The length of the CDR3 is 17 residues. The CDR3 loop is CATEGPRTSGSGYEQYF. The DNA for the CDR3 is TGTGCCACCGAAGGACCCCGGACTAGCGGGAGTGGTTACGAGCAGTACTTC.

The CDR3 reads CASSRGTSNEKLFF. The CDR3 DNA follows: TGTGCCAGCAGCCGCGGGACCAGCAATGAAAAACTGTTTTTT. V and J are TRBV6-5 and TRBJ1-4, with D perhaps matching TRBD1 (5 bases). The CDR3 is 14 amino acids. Trimming stripped 6 bases from V and 5 bases from J, with 13 bases between. Germline-derived CDR1 and CDR2 are MNHEY and SVGAGI.

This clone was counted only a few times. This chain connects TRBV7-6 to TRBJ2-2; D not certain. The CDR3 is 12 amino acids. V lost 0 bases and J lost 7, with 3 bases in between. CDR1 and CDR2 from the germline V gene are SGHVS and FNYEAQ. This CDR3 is CASSLADGELFF. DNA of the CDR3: TGTGCCAGCAGCTTAGCGGACGGGGAGCTGTTTTTT. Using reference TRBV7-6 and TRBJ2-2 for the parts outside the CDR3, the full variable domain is GAGVSQSPRYKVTKRGQDVALRCDPISGHVSLYWYRQALGQGPEFLTYFNYEAQQDKSGLPNDRFSAERPEGSISTLTIQRTEQRDSAMYRCASSLADGELFFGEGSRLTVL.

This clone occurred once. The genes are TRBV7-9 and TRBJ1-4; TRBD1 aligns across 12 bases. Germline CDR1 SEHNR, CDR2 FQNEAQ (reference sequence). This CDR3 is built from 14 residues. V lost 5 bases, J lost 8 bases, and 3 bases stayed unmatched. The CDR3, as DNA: TGTGCCAGCAGCGGCGGGACAGGGGGCGAAAAACTGTTTTTT. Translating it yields CASSGGTGGEKLFF.

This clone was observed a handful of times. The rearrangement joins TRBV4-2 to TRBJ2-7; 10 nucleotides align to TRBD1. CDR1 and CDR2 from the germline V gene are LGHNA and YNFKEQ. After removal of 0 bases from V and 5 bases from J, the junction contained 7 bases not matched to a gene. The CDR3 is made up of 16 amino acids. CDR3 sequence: CASSQETGTGVDEQYF. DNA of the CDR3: TGTGCCAGCAGCCAAGAGACGGGGACAGGGGTGGACGAGCAGTACTTC.

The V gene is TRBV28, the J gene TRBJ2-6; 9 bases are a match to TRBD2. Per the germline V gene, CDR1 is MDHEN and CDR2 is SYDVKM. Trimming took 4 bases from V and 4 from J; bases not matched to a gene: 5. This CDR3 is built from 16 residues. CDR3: CASSYGLASGANVLTF. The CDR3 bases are TGTGCCAGCAGTTATGGACTAGCGAGCGGGGCCAACGTCCTGACTTTC.

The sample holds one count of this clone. CDR3 region: CASSLLGTGTDTQYF. For the CDR3, the DNA is TGTGCCAGCAGTTTATTGGGGACAGGCACAGATACGCAGTATTTT. This chain uses TRBV27 with TRBJ2-3; TRBD1 aligns across 7 bases. The CDR3 is made up of 15 amino acids. Germline trimming cut 1 base from V and 1 base from J; bases unmatched to any gene: 2. The germline CDR1 and CDR2 sequences are MNHEY and SMNVEV (reference sequence).

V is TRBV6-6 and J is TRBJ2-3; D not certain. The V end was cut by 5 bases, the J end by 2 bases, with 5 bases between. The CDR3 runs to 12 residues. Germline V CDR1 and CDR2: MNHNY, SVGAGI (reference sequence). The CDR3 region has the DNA TGTGCCAGCAGTAGGGCCACAGATACGCAGTATTTT. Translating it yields CASSRATDTQYF.

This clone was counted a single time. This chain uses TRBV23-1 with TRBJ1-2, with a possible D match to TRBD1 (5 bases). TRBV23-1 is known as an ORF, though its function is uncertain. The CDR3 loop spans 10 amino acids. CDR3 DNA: TGCCACGGCTCGGGGGTAAGCTACACCTTC. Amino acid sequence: CHGSGVSYTF.

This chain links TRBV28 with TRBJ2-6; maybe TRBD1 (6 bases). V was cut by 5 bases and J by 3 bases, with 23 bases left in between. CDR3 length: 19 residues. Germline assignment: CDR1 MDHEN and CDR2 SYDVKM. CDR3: CASSLPPGQGDFGANVLTF. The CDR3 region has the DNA TGTGCCAGCAGTCTCCCTCCGGGACAAGGGGATTTTGGGGCCAACGTCCTGACTTTC.

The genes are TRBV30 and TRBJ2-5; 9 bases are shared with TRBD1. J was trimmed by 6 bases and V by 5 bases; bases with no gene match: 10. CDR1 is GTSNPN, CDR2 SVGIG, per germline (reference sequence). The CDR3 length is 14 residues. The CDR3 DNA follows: TGTGCCTGGGCCTCGGGACAGGGTCGAAAGACCCAGTACTTC. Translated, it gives CAWASGQGRKTQYF. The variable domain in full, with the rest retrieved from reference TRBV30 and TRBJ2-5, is SQTIHQWPATLVQPVGSPLSLECTVEGTSNPNLYWYRQAAGRGLQLLFYSVGIGQISSEVPQNLSASRPQDRQFILSSKKLLLSDSGFYLCAWASGQGRKTQYFGPGTRLLVL.

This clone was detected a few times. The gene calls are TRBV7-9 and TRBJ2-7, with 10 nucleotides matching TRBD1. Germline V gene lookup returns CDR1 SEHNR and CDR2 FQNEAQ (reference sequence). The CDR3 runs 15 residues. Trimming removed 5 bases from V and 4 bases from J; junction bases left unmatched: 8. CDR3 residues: CASSVPGTGVYEQYF. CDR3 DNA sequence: TGTGCCAGCAGCGTACCCGGGACAGGGGTATACGAGCAGTACTTC.

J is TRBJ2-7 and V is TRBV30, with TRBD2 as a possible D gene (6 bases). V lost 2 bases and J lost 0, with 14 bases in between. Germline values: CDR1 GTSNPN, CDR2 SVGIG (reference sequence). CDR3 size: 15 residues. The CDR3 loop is CAWSRGRKPSYEQYF. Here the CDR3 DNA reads TGTGCCTGGAGTCGGGGGAGAAAACCCTCCTACGAGCAGTACTTC.

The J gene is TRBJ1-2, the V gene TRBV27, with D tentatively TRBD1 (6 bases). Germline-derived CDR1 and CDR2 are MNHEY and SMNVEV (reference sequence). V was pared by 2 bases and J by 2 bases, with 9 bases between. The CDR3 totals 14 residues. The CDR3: CASSLTGSNYGYTF. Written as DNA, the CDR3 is TGTGCCAGCAGTTTAACAGGGAGCAACTATGGCTACACCTTC.

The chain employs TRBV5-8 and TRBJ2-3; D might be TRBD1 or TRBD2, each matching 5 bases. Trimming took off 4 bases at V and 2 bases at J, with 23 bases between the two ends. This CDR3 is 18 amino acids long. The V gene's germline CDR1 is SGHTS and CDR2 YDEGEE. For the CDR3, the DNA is TGTGCCAGCAGCCTCACTTTGGGACGGCCATACAACACAGATACGCAGTATTTT. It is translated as CASSLTLGRPYNTDTQYF.

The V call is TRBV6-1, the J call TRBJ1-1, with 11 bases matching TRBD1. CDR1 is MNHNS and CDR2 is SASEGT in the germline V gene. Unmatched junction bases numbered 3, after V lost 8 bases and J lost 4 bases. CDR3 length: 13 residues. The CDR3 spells CASPGTGGTEAFF. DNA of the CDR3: TGTGCCAGCCCCGGGACAGGGGGCACTGAAGCTTTCTTT.

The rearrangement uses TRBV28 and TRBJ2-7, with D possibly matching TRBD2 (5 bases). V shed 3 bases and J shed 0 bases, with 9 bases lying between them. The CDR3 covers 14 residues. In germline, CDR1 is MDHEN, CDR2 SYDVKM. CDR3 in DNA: TGTGCCAGCAGTTTTCCGGGGAGCTCCTACGAGCAGTACTTC. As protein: CASSFPGSSYEQYF.

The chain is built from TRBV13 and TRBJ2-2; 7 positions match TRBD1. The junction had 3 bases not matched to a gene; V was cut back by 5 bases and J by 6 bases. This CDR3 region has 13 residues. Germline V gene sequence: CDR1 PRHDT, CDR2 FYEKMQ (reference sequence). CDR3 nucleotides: TGTGCCAGCAGCCCCCAGGGGGCCGGGGAGCTGTTTTTT. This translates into CASSPQGAGELFF.